A selection of T cell receptor beta chains follows, all from one sample in a study of CD8 T cells in ankylosing spondylitis. TCRdb ran MiXCR on the 5' RACE reads and lists one entry per CDR3 protein. The top ten hold about 19% of the sample, which has 650,000 to 800,000 distinct CDR3 sequences, over 15% seen once. Sequencing was done on a sample of blood, either unsorted or a sorted T cell fraction (not recorded which). These receptors were obtained from a male donor with ankylosing spondylitis. The CDR3 runs from the conserved cysteine through the conserved F or W. D genes are given only for firm matches. A row's size may be missing; if present it is once, few, many or a size class.

j_call: TRBJ2-3; d_call: TRBD2; clone_size: NA; v_call: TRBV20-1; cdr3_nt: TGCAGTGCTTCGGGTTGGACTAGCGGGATCACAGATACGCAGTATTTT; cdr3_aa: CSASGWTSGITDTQYF
j_call: TRBJ2-7; d_call: NA; clone_size: NA; v_call: TRBV3-1; cdr3_nt: TGTGCCAGCAGCCAAATTCTCGCGTACGAGCAGTACTTC; cdr3_aa: CASSQILAYEQYF
j_call: TRBJ1-1; d_call: NA; clone_size: few; v_call: TRBV19; cdr3_nt: TGTGCCAGTAGTACTCAGGCGAACACTGAAGCTTTCTTT; cdr3_aa: CASSTQANTEAFF
j_call: TRBJ2-5; d_call: NA; clone_size: few; v_call: TRBV3-1; cdr3_nt: TGTGCCAGCAGCCAAGATCAGAAGACCCAGTACTTC; cdr3_aa: CASSQDQKTQYF
j_call: TRBJ2-1; d_call: TRBD2; clone_size: NA; v_call: TRBV20-1; cdr3_nt: TGCAGTGCTAGGCGGGGGGCTAGCGGTAGCAATGAGCAGTTCTTC; cdr3_aa: CSARRGASGSNEQFF
j_call: TRBJ1-1; d_call: NA; clone_size: few; v_call: TRBV20-1; cdr3_nt: TGCAGTGCTTCAGGGAGGGCTATGAACACTGAAGCTTTCTTT; cdr3_aa: CSASGRAMNTEAFF
j_call: TRBJ2-4; d_call: TRBD2; clone_size: NA; v_call: TRBV19; cdr3_nt: TGTGCCAGTAGTATCCCGACTAGCGGTAAAAACATTCAGTACTTC; cdr3_aa: CASSIPTSGKNIQYF
j_call: TRBJ2-1; d_call: TRBD2; clone_size: few; v_call: TRBV6-1; cdr3_nt: TGTGCCAGCAGTGATACCAGCGGGGGGTGGATTGAGCAGTTCTTC; cdr3_aa: CASSDTSGGWIEQFF
j_call: TRBJ2-3; d_call: NA; clone_size: NA; v_call: TRBV2; cdr3_nt: TGTGCCAGCAGGCGGGGACGTCCTAGCACAGATACGCAGTATTTT; cdr3_aa: CASRRGRPSTDTQYF
j_call: TRBJ1-2; d_call: NA; clone_size: few; v_call: TRBV7-9; cdr3_nt: TGTGCCACCCCCATGAGACGGGGGTTGTTTTTTGGCTACACCTTC; cdr3_aa: CATPMRRGLFFGYTF
j_call: TRBJ1-1; d_call: TRBD1; clone_size: NA; v_call: TRBV29-1; cdr3_nt: TGCAGCGTTGTGAAGGGGGCTTCGGGGAACACTGAAGCTTTCTTT; cdr3_aa: CSVVKGASGNTEAFF
j_call: TRBJ1-1; d_call: NA; clone_size: NA; v_call: TRBV7-9; cdr3_nt: TGTGCCAGCAGCTTAGGTGGGTTCATGAACACTGAAGCTTTCTTT; cdr3_aa: CASSLGGFMNTEAFF
j_call: TRBJ1-1; d_call: TRBD1; clone_size: NA; v_call: TRBV5-1; cdr3_nt: TGCGCCAGCAGCTTGGGGGACAGCCCTGAAGCTTTCTTT; cdr3_aa: CASSLGDSPEAFF
j_call: TRBJ1-6; d_call: NA; clone_size: many; v_call: TRBV4-3; cdr3_nt: TGCGCCAGCAGCCAAGATCGGAGGGGATGGTCACCCCTCCACTTT; cdr3_aa: CASSQDRRGWSPLHF
j_call: TRBJ2-7; d_call: NA; clone_size: NA; v_call: TRBV20-1; cdr3_nt: TGCAGTGCTAGAGAGCCCGCGAACGCCTACGAGCAGTACTTC; cdr3_aa: CSAREPANAYEQYF
j_call: TRBJ1-2; d_call: NA; clone_size: NA; v_call: TRBV4-3; cdr3_nt: TGCGCCAGCCGGGCCACAGGGTCGTATGGCTACACCTTC; cdr3_aa: CASRATGSYGYTF
j_call: TRBJ2-1; d_call: NA; clone_size: NA; v_call: TRBV20-1; cdr3_nt: TGCAGTGCCGCCGAGGGACTCGCCTACAATGAGCAGTTCTTC; cdr3_aa: CSAAEGLAYNEQFF
j_call: TRBJ2-7; d_call: NA; clone_size: NA; v_call: TRBV6-1; cdr3_nt: TGTGCCAGCAGTACCTCTCCAACCGATAACGAGCAGTACTTC; cdr3_aa: CASSTSPTDNEQYF
j_call: TRBJ2-1; d_call: NA; clone_size: few; v_call: TRBV3-1; cdr3_nt: TGTGCCAGCAGCCATGGCAGCTTATCCTACAATGAGCAGTTCTTC; cdr3_aa: CASSHGSLSYNEQFF
j_call: TRBJ2-1; d_call: NA; clone_size: few; v_call: TRBV20-1; cdr3_nt: TGCAGTGCTAGAAGTATAGCGGCGACCTACAATGAGCAGTTCTTC; cdr3_aa: CSARSIAATYNEQFF
j_call: TRBJ2-3; d_call: TRBD2; clone_size: few; v_call: TRBV4-3; cdr3_nt: TGCGCCAGCAGCCAAGATAGGACTAGCGGGGGCCTCACAGATACGCAGTATTTT; cdr3_aa: CASSQDRTSGGLTDTQYF
j_call: TRBJ1-2; d_call: NA; clone_size: NA; v_call: TRBV10-2; cdr3_nt: TGCGCCACCAGAGGGTTAGCGGCTCCGGATTACTATGGCTACACCTTC; cdr3_aa: CATRGLAAPDYYGYTF
j_call: TRBJ2-1; d_call: TRBD2; clone_size: few; v_call: TRBV4-1; cdr3_nt: TGCGCCAGCAGCCAAGACTGGGGACTAGGGGACAATGAGCAGTTCTTC; cdr3_aa: CASSQDWGLGDNEQFF
j_call: TRBJ2-7; d_call: NA; clone_size: few; v_call: TRBV5-1; cdr3_nt: TGCGCCAGCAGCTTGGACCGGGACGGGCAGTACTTC; cdr3_aa: CASSLDRDGQYF